Listed here is a single T cell receptor beta chain. The data originate from a study of shared clonotypes between healthy human individuals. The assay was immunoSEQ multiplex PCR, and TCRdb's table has in-frame clones only and misses some. The sample lists 950,000 to 1,100,000 clones, 78% occurring once. CDR3 length: 12 residues. The V end lost 1 base, the J end lost 4 bases, and 4 bases lay between the germline ends. Germline assignment: CDR1 SGHDT and CDR2 YYEEEE. Specimen: memory CD4+ T cells from PBMCs. The sample's subset: CD45RA-negative fraction. This sequence was found in a young man in good health. Some clones in this sample may be carry-over from other donors' samples. The chain combines TRBV5-6 with TRBJ2-3; D not certain. The chain's CDR3 is CASSLSSDTQYF. CDR3 DNA sequence: TGTGCCAGCAGCTTGAGTTCAGATACGCAGTATTTT.